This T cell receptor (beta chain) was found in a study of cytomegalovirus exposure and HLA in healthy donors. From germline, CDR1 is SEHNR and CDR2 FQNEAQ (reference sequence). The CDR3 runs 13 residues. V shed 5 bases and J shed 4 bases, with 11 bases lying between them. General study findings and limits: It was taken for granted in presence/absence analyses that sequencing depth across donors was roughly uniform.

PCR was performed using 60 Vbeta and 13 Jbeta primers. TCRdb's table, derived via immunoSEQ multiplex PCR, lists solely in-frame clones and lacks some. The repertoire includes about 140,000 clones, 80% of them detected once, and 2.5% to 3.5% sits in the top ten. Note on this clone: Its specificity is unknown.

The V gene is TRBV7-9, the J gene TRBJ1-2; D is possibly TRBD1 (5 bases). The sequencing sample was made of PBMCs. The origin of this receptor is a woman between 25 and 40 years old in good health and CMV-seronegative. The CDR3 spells CASSPSGVYGYTF. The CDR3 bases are TGTGCCAGCAGCCCTTCGGGGGTCTATGGCTACACCTTC.